Shown below are 8 T cell receptor beta chains from a single sample sequenced in a study of blood T cell repertoires in COVID-19. Clones were read by immunoSEQ multiplex PCR, and TCRdb kept only the in-frame ones, dropping some. The data contain approximately 350,000 clones, 85% to 90% of them seen just once; the ten biggest clones take up about 6.3%. Sequenced sample: peripheral blood. These receptors originate from a woman aged 45-65 years with COVID-19, enrolled during active disease.

The chain carries TRBV7-2 and TRBJ2-2, with a weak D call TRBD1 (6 bases). From germline, CDR1 is SGHTA and CDR2 FQGNSA. This CDR3 region has 15 residues. The V and J ends lost 2 bases and 5 bases respectively, with 12 bases between them. DNA for the CDR3: TGTGCCAGCAGCTTAACAAACAGGGAGACCGGGGAGCTGTTTTTT. It encodes CASSLTNRETGELFF.

CDR3 nucleotides: TGTGCCAGCAGTTACATAGCGGGAGCACAGACCCAGTACTTC. Translating gives CASSYIAGAQTQYF. The gene calls are TRBV6-6 and TRBJ2-5, with 9 bases aligning to TRBD2. V lost 2 bases and J lost 6; bases outside the gene matches: 4. Germline CDR1 reads MNHNY; CDR2 reads SVGAGI (reference sequence). CDR3 length: 14 amino acids.

CDR3 DNA: TGTGCCAGCAGCGTAGAGGGGGACGGCACTGAAGCTTTCTTT. This sequence encodes CASSVEGDGTEAFF. The rearrangement links TRBV9 to TRBJ1-1; D is possibly TRBD1 (6 bases). Germline V lookup: CDR1 SGDLS, CDR2 YYNGEE. The CDR3 spans 14 residues. With 0 bases removed from V and 4 bases from J, the gap between germline ends came to 10 bases.

The gene calls are TRBV7-9 and TRBJ2-7; 12 bases align to TRBD2. After removal of 5 bases from V and 4 bases from J, the junction contained 6 bases not matched to a gene. From germline, CDR1 is SEHNR and CDR2 FQNEAQ (reference sequence). The CDR3 totals 15 residues. The DNA of the CDR3 is TGTGCCAGCAGCCCACTAGCGGGAGGCCGGTACGAGCAGTACTTC. Amino acid sequence: CASSPLAGGRYEQYF.

DNA for the CDR3: TGCGCCAGCAGCCCGCCTCGGACAGGGGGAAACTATGGCTACACCTTC. Protein: CASSPPRTGGNYGYTF. The chain combines TRBV5-1 with TRBJ1-2, with TRBD1 identical over 10 bases. This CDR3 spans 16 amino acids. The V segment lost 4 bases and the J segment 2 bases; nucleotides outside the gene matches: 8. CDR1 is SGHRS, CDR2 YFSETQ, per germline.

The genes are TRBV18 and TRBJ1-6; 7 nucleotides match TRBD1. Germline V gene data show CDR1 as KGHSH and CDR2 as LQKENI. With V trimmed by 6 bases and J by 3 bases, 5 bases remained unmatched. There are 15 residues in the CDR3. The CDR3 DNA reads TGTGCCAGCTCCCTGGGACAGAACTATAATTCACCCCTCCACTTT. Translated, it gives CASSLGQNYNSPLHF.

The gene calls are TRBV29-1 and TRBJ2-5; D may be TRBD2 (6 bases). Germline loops: CDR1 SQVTM, CDR2 ANQGSEA. V lost 7 bases and J 3 bases, leaving 9 bases between the germline ends. The CDR3 is made up of 11 amino acids. Here the CDR3 DNA reads TGCAGCGCAGGACTAAAAGAGACCCAGTACTTC. Its translation: CSAGLKETQYF.

The chain employs TRBV6-1 and TRBJ1-5; D unclear. CDR1 is MNHNS, CDR2 SASEGT, per germline. V lost 0 bases and J 7 bases, leaving 10 bases between the germline ends. CDR3 length equals 14 residues. In DNA form, the CDR3 reads TGTGCCAGCAGTGAAGCGGTCCAGCGGCAGCCCCAGCATTTT. Translating it yields CASSEAVQRQPQHF.